This T cell receptor (beta chain) was identified during a study of sequential checkpoint blockade in melanoma. Clones were sequenced by immunoSEQ multiplex PCR, and TCRdb holds only the in-frame ones, with some missing. The sample comprises about 20,000 clones, 82% of which are singletons, and over 50% rests with the top ten. Specified treatment: randomized to nivolumab then ipilimumab (arm A) or the reverse (arm B). Patients had received no earlier DNA-damaging chemotherapy. Live CD3+CD8+ CD19− CD56− cells were sorted from PBMCs. The CDR3 length is 13 residues. Germline CDR1 and CDR2: LNHDA and SQIVND (reference sequence).

The V and J genes are TRBV19 and TRBJ2-5; no clear D gene. The DNA end is a closer match to TRBJ2-7, so the J assignment may be wrong. The material sequenced was CD8+ T cells sorted from blood (inferred from file names), taken from a patient given nivolumab and ipilimumab in sequence. The sequence came from a human donor with melanoma. The CDR3 region has the DNA TGTGCCAGTAGTAGCCCAACAGCTTACGAGCAGTACTTC. This gives the protein CASSSPTAYEQYF.